This entry concerns a single T cell receptor (beta chain). Antigen unknown. Preparation of the TCRbeta library used unique molecular identifiers. A single record per CDR3 protein comes from TCRdb applying MiXCR to the PCR reads. The profile shows a few hundred thousand distinct CDR3 sequences, around 15% of them singletons. The CDR3 runs to 11 residues. Germline CDR1 and CDR2: SNHLY and FYNNEI. The V and J ends lost 7 bases and 2 bases respectively, with 6 bases between them. This record comes from a study of T-cell reconstitution after alpha-beta-depleted transplantation in children. Regarding the study as a whole: Alpha-beta T cells present about two months after transplant were reported to originate from several hundred expanded graft clones.

The receptor's source is a boy less than two years old who had a stem cell transplant for Wiskott-Aldrich syndrome, so the T cells may come from the graft donor. The specimen comprised PBMCs, mostly from graft donor cells, sampled 360 days after TCRalphabeta/CD19-depleted stem cell transplant. The chain has TRBV2 and TRBJ2-7; D uncertain. CDR3 bases: TGTGCCAGCAAGGTAGCCTACGAGCAGTACTTC. Translation gives CASKVAYEQYF. The complete variable domain, with remaining parts taken from reference TRBV2 and TRBJ2-7, reads EPEVTQTPSHQVTQMGQEVILRCVPISNHLYFYWYRQILGQKVEFLVSFYNNEISEKSEIFDDQFSVERPDGSNFTLKIRSTKLEDSAMYFCASKVAYEQYFGPGTRLTVT.